Shown below are 21 T cell receptor beta chains from a single sample sequenced in a study of HIV-infected children after antiretroviral therapy interruption (dated by TCRdb to about 2019). What this sample's treatment or condition label stands for: PENTA 11 planned treatment interruption arm or continuous ART arm. To prepare the library, 3' RACE was applied. This sample was sequenced with an Illumina MiSeq. To correct PCR amplification bias, TCR libraries were generated from RNA with a 3' RACE protocol that used unique molecular identifiers. TCRdb redid the processing of the public reads, applying fastp at Q25 and MiXCR, and retained in-frame beta chains. For every CDR3 protein sequence, its rows merge into one entry that carries the most common genes and DNA. Present in this sample are about 83,000 distinct CDR3 sequences, approximately 6.9% of which were seen just once. Clones ranked in the top ten supply 0.9% to 1.3% of the sample.

Sequenced here: CD45RA+ CD4+ T cells from PBMCs, pooled from several time points, sampled from a donor given antiretroviral therapy, either interrupted or continuous. Explained via the paper, the cell subset or site label denotes: naive CD4+ CD45RA+ CD45RO- T cells. The source is a pool of human donors with HIV.

The table lists this clonotype with many counts. The chain couples TRBV20-1 to TRBJ1-1; 10 bases map to TRBD1. The V gene's germline CDR1 is DFQATT and CDR2 SNEGSKA (reference sequence). The junction had 12 bases not matched to a gene; V was cut back by 7 bases and J by 1 base. There are 16 residues in the CDR3. CDR3 residues: CSVRTGGGLRNTEAFF. DNA of the CDR3: TGCAGTGTTAGGACAGGGGGAGGATTGAGGAACACTGAAGCTTTCTTT.

This clonotype was observed many times. The J gene is TRBJ2-7, the V gene TRBV29-1; no reliable D call. This CDR3 has 13 amino acids. Germline CDR1 and CDR2: SQVTM and ANQGSEA. Between the trimmed V and J ends, which lost 6 bases and 5 bases, there was a span of 17 bases. The CDR3 here is CSVIWVLGHEQYF. For the CDR3, the DNA is TGCAGCGTCATCTGGGTTCTCGGCCACGAGCAGTACTTC.

V is TRBV27 and J is TRBJ1-2; 9 bases agree with TRBD1. J was trimmed by 8 bases and V by 6 bases; bases with no gene match: 7. The CDR3 is made up of 13 amino acids. Germline V gene lookup returns CDR1 MNHEY and CDR2 SMNVEV (reference sequence). CDR3 bases: TGTGCCAGCAGGCGGGGACAGGGAGTCGGCTACACCTTC. Protein product: CASRRGQGVGYTF.

This clonotype was picked up many times. V usage is TRBV12-3 or TRBV12-4 and J usage is TRBJ1-2; maybe TRBD1 (5 bases). Trimming pared 5 bases from V and 4 bases from J, leaving 14 bases between. This CDR3 region has 14 residues. CDR3 coding DNA: TGTGCCAGCAGTCTGTCCCGGGACTTCTATGGCTACACCTTC. The encoded protein is CASSLSRDFYGYTF.

This clonotype was detected many times. V and J are TRBV6-2 or TRBV6-3 and TRBJ2-3; D is unresolved. The V end lost 2 bases, the J end lost 0 bases, and 15 bases lay between the germline ends. Germline V gives CDR1 MNHEY, CDR2 SVGEGT. There are 17 residues in the CDR3. CDR3 nucleotide sequence: TGTGCCAGCAGTTACGGTGGCCGACGCGCTAGCACAGATACGCAGTATTTT. Its translation: CASSYGGRRASTDTQYF.

The CDR3 coding sequence is TGTGCCAGCAGCCCGGGGAGGGGTGATCAGCCCCAGCATTTT. It translates to CASSPGRGDQPQHF. The chain employs TRBV9 and TRBJ1-5; TRBD1 might be the D (5 bases). The germline gives CDR1 SGDLS, CDR2 YYNGEE. Trimming took off 4 bases at V and 5 bases at J, with 13 bases between the two ends. The CDR3 consists of 14 residues.

This clonotype has a count of ten or more. The chain has TRBV7-9 and TRBJ1-2; maybe TRBD1 (5 bases). From germline, CDR1 is SEHNR and CDR2 FQNEAQ (reference sequence). This CDR3 has 13 amino acids. Trimming removed 3 bases from V and 6 bases from J, with 11 bases in between. CDR3 sequence (DNA): TGTGCCAGCAGCTTCGGCAGGGACGATGGCTACACCTTC. Translated: CASSFGRDDGYTF.

This clonotype occurred many times. The chain combines TRBV25-1 with TRBJ2-5; D is ambiguous. V lost 3 bases and J lost 2, with 7 bases in between. CDR1 is MGHDK, CDR2 SYGVNS, per germline. The CDR3 contains 13 residues. The CDR3 spells CASSDSPQETQYF. Written as DNA, the CDR3 is TGTGCCAGCAGTGACAGTCCTCAAGAGACCCAGTACTTC.

The table lists this clonotype with many counts. The DNA for the CDR3 is TGTGCCAGCAGTTACTACCAGGGGAACATGAACACTGAAGCTTTCTTT. Its translation: CASSYYQGNMNTEAFF. The chain joins TRBV6-5 to TRBJ1-1; D may be TRBD1 (6 bases). Between the trimmed V and J ends, which lost 1 base and 0 bases, there was a span of 12 bases. Germline CDR1 reads MNHEY; CDR2 reads SVGAGI. This CDR3 has 16 residues.

This clonotype was detected ten times or more. The chain employs TRBV5-4 and TRBJ1-2, with a tentative D call TRBD1 (6 bases). CDR1 SGHNT and CDR2 YYREEE come from the germline V gene (reference sequence). This CDR3 is 17 amino acids long. The V end lost 1 base, the J end lost 5 bases, and 21 bases lay between the germline ends. As DNA, the CDR3 is TGTGCCAGCAGCTTGCTGGTAGTCGGGGGCAAACCTTATGGCTACACCTTC. Translated, it gives CASSLLVVGGKPYGYTF.

In its sample, this clonotype was seen many times. This sequence joins TRBV6-1 and TRBJ1-1; D is unclear. Looked up from germline, CDR1 is MNHNS and CDR2 is SASEGT. V was clipped by 0 bases and J by 0 bases, with 8 bases between them. CDR3 size: 15 residues. This chain's CDR3 is CASSEALGMNTEAFF. CDR3 sequence (DNA): TGTGCCAGCAGTGAAGCCTTGGGCATGAACACTGAAGCTTTCTTT.

This clonotype was recorded a few times. The genes are TRBV19 and TRBJ1-1; TRBD1 matches 7 bases. Germline V lookup: CDR1 LNHDA, CDR2 SQIVND (reference sequence). This CDR3 is built from 13 residues. Unmatched junction bases numbered 4, after V lost 5 bases and J lost 4 bases. The CDR3 spells CASSYRGRTEAFF. Written as DNA, the CDR3 is TGTGCCAGTAGTTATAGGGGGCGCACTGAAGCTTTCTTT.

This clonotype has ten or more counts. The CDR3 DNA reads TGTGCCAGTAGTCTGAAGGCCGGAGCCTACGAGCAGTACTTC. It specifies CASSLKAGAYEQYF. The chain recombines TRBV19 with TRBJ2-7, with D uncertain. The CDR3 has 14 residues. Trimming cost V 5 bases and J 2 bases, with 13 bases left between them. CDR1 is LNHDA and CDR2 is SQIVND in the germline V gene (reference sequence).

Many counts were recorded for this clonotype. This sequence joins TRBV5-1 and TRBJ2-1; tentatively, D is TRBD2 (5 bases). V was trimmed by 1 base and J by 3 bases, leaving 8 bases between them. The CDR3 is 14 residues long. Germline V gene data show CDR1 as SGHRS and CDR2 as YFSETQ. As DNA, the CDR3 is TGCGCCAGCAGCTTGCCGGGGATCTACAATGAGCAGTTCTTC. Protein sequence: CASSLPGIYNEQFF.

This clonotype was observed at least ten times. The chain links TRBV5-1 to TRBJ2-7; D is perhaps TRBD1 (6 bases). Germline CDR1 SGHRS, CDR2 YFSETQ. The V and J ends lost 0 bases and 3 bases respectively, with 7 bases between them. The CDR3 sequence is 13 residues long. The CDR3 bases are TGCGCCAGCAGCTTGGTACAGGGCTACGAGCAGTACTTC. Amino acids: CASSLVQGYEQYF.

Ten or more counts support this clonotype. The V gene is TRBV12-3 or TRBV12-4, the J gene TRBJ2-3; D might be TRBD2 (6 bases). V was clipped by 1 base and J by 3 bases, with 8 bases between them. The CDR3 has 14 amino acids. CDR3 region: CASSLGGATDTQYF. The CDR3 nucleotides read TGTGCCAGCAGTTTAGGCGGGGCGACAGATACGCAGTATTTT.

The chain uses TRBV23-1 and TRBJ1-5; no clear D gene. TRBV23-1 falls under the ORF class, with uncertain function. This CDR3 spans 17 amino acids. V was clipped by 3 bases and J by 4 bases, with 19 bases between them. The CDR3 loop reads CASSHPSLGLVNQPQHF. CDR3 nucleotide sequence: TGCGCCAGCAGTCACCCCAGCTTAGGGCTAGTTAATCAGCCCCAGCATTTT.

This clonotype was observed a few times. The CDR3 sequence: CASSQVAGVPSKDTQYF. As DNA, the CDR3 is TGCGCCAGCAGCCAAGTAGCGGGGGTACCGAGTAAGGATACGCAGTATTTT. This chain joins TRBV4-1 and TRBJ2-3; TRBD2 aligns across 9 bases. Trimming at V came to 1 base and at J to 6 bases, leaving 11 bases not matched to a gene. Germline CDR1 is MGHRA and CDR2 is YSYEKL. The length of the CDR3 is 17 residues.

This clonotype was found many times. The chain is built from TRBV3-1 and TRBJ2-5, with D perhaps TRBD2 (5 bases). In germline, CDR1 is LGHDT, CDR2 YNNKEL (reference sequence). The V end lost 0 bases, the J end lost 3 bases, and 8 bases lay between the germline ends. The CDR3 extends over 14 amino acids. CDR3 DNA sequence: TGTGCCAGCAGCCAAGATCCACTAGAAGAGACCCAGTACTTC. It translates to CASSQDPLEETQYF.

This clonotype has at least ten counts. The chain combines TRBV10-1 with TRBJ2-4; no clear D. Germline values: CDR1 WNHNN, CDR2 SYGVQD (reference sequence). CDR3 size: 14 residues. Deletions cut 0 bases from V and 3 bases from J, with 6 bases between. The CDR3, as DNA: TGCGCCAGCAGTGAGTCCCGAGTCAAAAACATTCAGTACTTC. It encodes CASSESRVKNIQYF.

In its sample, this clonotype was seen once. J is TRBJ2-3 and V is TRBV19; D perhaps matches TRBD2 (5 bases). The CDR3 has 15 amino acids. V shed 3 bases and J shed 0 bases, with 10 bases lying between them. Germline assignment: CDR1 LNHDA and CDR2 SQIVND (reference sequence). The CDR3 loop is CASSIGETSTDTQYF. In nucleotides, the CDR3 is TGTGCCAGTAGTATCGGGGAAACTAGCACAGATACGCAGTATTTT. The full variable domain, with the rest looked up from reference TRBV19 and TRBJ2-3, is DGGITQSPKYLFRKEGQNVTLSCEQNLNHDAMYWYRQDPGQGLRLIYYSQIVNDFQKGDIAEGYSVSREKKESFPLTVTSAQKNPTAFYLCASSIGETSTDTQYFGPGTRLTVL.